This T cell receptor beta chain was obtained from a study of blood T cell repertoires in COVID-19. Germline CDR1 reads KGHSH; CDR2 reads LQKENI. Trimming left V 5 bases short and J 7 bases short, with 14 bases between. This CDR3 comprises 14 residues. Assay: immunoSEQ multiplex PCR; the TCRdb copy retains only in-frame clones and omits some. The table lists 200,000 to 300,000 clones, 80% to 90% of them singletons. The sequence was collected from a man aged 25 to 40 with active or convalescent COVID-19. The chain combines TRBV18 with TRBJ1-4; tentatively, D is TRBD1 (6 bases). Sequenced input: peripheral blood. The CDR3 reads CASSAGAAGEKLFF. CDR3 nucleotide sequence: TGTGCCAGCTCAGCGGGGGCCGCTGGTGAAAAACTGTTTTTT.